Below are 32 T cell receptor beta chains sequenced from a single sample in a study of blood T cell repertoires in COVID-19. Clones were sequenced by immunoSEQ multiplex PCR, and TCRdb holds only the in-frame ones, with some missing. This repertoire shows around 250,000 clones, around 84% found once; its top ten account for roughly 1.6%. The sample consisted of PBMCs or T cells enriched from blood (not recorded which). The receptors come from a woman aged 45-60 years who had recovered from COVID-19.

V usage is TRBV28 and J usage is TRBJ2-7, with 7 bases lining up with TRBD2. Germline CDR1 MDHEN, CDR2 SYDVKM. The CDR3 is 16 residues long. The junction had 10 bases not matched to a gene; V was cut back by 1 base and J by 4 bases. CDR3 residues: CASSLSPGGSAYEQYF. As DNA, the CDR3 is TGTGCCAGCAGTTTATCCCCTGGCGGGAGTGCGTACGAGCAGTACTTC.

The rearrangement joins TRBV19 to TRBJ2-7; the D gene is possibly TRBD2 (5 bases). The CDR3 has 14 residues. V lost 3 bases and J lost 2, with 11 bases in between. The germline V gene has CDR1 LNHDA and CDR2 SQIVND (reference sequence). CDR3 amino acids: CASSIGLAAYEQYF. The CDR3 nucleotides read TGTGCCAGTAGTATCGGACTCGCCGCCTACGAGCAGTACTTC.

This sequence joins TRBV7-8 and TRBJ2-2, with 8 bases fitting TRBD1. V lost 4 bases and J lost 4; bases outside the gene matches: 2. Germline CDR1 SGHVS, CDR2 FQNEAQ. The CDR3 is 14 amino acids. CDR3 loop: CASSWDRITGELFF. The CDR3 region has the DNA TGTGCCAGCAGCTGGGACAGGATCACCGGGGAGCTGTTTTTT.

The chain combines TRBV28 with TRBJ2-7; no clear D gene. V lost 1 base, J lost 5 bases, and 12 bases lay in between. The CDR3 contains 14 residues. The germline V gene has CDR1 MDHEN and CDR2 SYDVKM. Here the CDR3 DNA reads TGTGCCAGCAGTTTATTGGCACTAAGGCACGAGCAGTACTTC. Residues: CASSLLALRHEQYF.

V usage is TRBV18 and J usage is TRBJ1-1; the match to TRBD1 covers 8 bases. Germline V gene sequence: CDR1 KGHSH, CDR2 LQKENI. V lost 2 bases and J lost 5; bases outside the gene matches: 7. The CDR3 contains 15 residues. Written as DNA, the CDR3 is TGTGCCAGCTCACCATCCAGGGGGCGGGATACTGAAGCTTTCTTT. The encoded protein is CASSPSRGRDTEAFF. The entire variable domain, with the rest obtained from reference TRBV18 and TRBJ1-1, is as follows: NAGVMQNPRHLVRRRGQEARLRCSPMKGHSHVYWYRQLPEEGLKFMVYLQKENIIDESGMPKERFSAEFPKEGPSILRIQQVVRGDSAAYFCASSPSRGRDTEAFFGQGTRLTVV.

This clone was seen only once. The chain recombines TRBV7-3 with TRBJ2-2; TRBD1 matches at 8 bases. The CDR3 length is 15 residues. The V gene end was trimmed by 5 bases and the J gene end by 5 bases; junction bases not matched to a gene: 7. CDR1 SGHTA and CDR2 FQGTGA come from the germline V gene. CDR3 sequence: CASSPGQGWTGELFF. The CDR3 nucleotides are TGTGCCAGCAGCCCAGGACAGGGATGGACCGGGGAGCTGTTTTTT. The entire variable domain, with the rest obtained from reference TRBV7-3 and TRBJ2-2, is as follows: GAGVSQTPSNKVTEKGKYVELRCDPISGHTALYWYRQSLGQGPEFLIYFQGTGAADDSGLPNDRFFAVRPEGSVSTLKIQRTERGDSAVYLCASSPGQGWTGELFFGEGSRLTVL.

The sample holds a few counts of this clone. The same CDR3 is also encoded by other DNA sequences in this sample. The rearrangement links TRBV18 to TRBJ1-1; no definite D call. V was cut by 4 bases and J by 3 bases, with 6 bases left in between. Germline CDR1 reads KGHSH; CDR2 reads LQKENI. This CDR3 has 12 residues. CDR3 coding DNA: TGTGCCAGCTCACGCGGAGACACTGAAGCTTTCTTT. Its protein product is CASSRGDTEAFF.

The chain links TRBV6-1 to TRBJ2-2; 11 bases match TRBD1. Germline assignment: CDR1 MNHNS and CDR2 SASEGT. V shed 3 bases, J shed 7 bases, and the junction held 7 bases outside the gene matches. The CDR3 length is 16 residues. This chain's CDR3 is CASSDIRTGGHGELFF. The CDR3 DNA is TGTGCCAGCAGTGACATTAGGACAGGGGGCCACGGGGAGCTGTTTTTT.

The CDR3, as DNA: TGTGCCAGCAGTGAAGAATATAGCAATCAGCCCCAGCATTTT. Protein product: CASSEEYSNQPQHF. The gene calls are TRBV2 and TRBJ1-5; D gene unclear. Germline CDR1 SNHLY, CDR2 FYNNEI. CDR3 size: 14 residues. V lost 1 base and J lost 0, with 4 bases in between.

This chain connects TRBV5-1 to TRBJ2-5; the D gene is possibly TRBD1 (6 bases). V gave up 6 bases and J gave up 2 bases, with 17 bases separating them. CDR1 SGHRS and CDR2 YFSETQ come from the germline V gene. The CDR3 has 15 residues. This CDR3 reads CASNPTQGRQETQYF. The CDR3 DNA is TGCGCCAGCAATCCCACTCAGGGGCGACAAGAGACCCAGTACTTC.

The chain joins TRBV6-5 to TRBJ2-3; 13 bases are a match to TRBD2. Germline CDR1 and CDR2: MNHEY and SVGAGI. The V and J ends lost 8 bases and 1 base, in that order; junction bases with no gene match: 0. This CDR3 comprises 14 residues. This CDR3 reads CASGLAGGTDTQYF. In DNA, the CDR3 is TGTGCCAGCGGACTAGCGGGAGGCACAGATACGCAGTATTTT.

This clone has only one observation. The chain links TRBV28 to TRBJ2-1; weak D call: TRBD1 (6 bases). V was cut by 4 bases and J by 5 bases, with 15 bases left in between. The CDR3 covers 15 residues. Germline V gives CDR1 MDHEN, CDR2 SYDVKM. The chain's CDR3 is CASSSPGHPNNEQFF. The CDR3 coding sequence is TGTGCCAGCAGTTCGCCGGGACACCCAAACAATGAGCAGTTCTTC. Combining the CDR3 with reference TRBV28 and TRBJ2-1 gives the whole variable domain DVKVTQSSRYLVKRTGEKVFLECVQDMDHENMFWYRQDPGLGLRLIYFSYDVKMKEKGDIPEGYSVSREKKERFSLILESASTNQTSMYLCASSSPGHPNNEQFFGPGTRLTVL.

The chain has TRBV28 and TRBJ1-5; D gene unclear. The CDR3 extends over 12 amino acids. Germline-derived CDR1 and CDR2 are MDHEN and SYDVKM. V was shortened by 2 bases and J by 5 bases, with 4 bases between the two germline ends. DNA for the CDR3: TGTGCCAGCAGTTTAATCGATCAGCCCCAGCATTTT. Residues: CASSLIDQPQHF. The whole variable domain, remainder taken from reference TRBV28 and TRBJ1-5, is DVKVTQSSRYLVKRTGEKVFLECVQDMDHENMFWYRQDPGLGLRLIYFSYDVKMKEKGDIPEGYSVSREKKERFSLILESASTNQTSMYLCASSLIDQPQHFGDGTRLSIL.

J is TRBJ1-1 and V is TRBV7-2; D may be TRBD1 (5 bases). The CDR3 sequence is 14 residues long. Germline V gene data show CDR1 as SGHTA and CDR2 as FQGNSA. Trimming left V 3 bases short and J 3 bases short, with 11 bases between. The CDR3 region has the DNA TGTGCCAGCAGCTTGACGCGGGGGGACACTGAAGCTTTCTTT. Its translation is CASSLTRGDTEAFF. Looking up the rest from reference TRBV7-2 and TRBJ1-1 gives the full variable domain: GAGVSQSPSNKVTEKGKDVELRCDPISGHTALYWYRQSLGQGLEFLIYFQGNSAPDKSGLPSDRFSAERTGGSVSTLTIQRTQQEDSAVYLCASSLTRGDTEAFFGQGTRLTVV.

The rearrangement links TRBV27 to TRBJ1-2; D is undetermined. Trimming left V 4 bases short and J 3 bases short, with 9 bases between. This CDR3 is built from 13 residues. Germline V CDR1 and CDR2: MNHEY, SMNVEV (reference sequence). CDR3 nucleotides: TGTGCCAGCAGTTCCGTAACAGACTATGGCTACACCTTC. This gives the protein CASSSVTDYGYTF.

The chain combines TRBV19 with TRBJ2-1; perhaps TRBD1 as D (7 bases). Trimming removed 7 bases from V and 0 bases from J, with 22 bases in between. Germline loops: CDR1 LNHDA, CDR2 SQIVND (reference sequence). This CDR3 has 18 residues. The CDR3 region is CASTQGGGRTNSYNEQFF. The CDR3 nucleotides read TGTGCCAGTACGCAGGGGGGTGGGCGGACAAACTCCTACAATGAGCAGTTCTTC. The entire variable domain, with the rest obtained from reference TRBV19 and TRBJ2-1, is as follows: DGGITQSPKYLFRKEGQNVTLSCEQNLNHDAMYWYRQDPGQGLRLIYYSQIVNDFQKGDIAEGYSVSREKKESFPLTVTSAQKNPTAFYLCASTQGGGRTNSYNEQFFGPGTRLTVL.

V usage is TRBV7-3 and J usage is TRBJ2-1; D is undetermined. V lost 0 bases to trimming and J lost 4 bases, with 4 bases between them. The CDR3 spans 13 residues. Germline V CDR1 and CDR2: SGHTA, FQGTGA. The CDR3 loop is CASSLTQYNEQFF. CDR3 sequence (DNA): TGTGCCAGCAGCTTAACCCAGTACAATGAGCAGTTCTTC.

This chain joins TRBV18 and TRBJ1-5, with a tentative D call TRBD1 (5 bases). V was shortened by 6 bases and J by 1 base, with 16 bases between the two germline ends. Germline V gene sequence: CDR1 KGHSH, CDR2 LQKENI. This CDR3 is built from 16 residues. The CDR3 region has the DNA TGTGCCAGCTCCCATGGGGGAGCGGGCAGCAATCAGCCCCAGCATTTT. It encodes CASSHGGAGSNQPQHF.

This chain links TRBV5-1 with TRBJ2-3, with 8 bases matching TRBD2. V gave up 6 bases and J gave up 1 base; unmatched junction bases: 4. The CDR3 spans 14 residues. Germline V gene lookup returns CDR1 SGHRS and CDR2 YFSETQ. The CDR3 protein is CASKKTSGTDTQYF. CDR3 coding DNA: TGCGCCAGCAAGAAGACTAGCGGCACAGATACGCAGTATTTT.

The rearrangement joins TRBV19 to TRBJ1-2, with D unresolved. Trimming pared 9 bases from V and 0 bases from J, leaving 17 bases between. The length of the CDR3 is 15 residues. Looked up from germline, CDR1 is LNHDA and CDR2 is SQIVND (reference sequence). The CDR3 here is CASSQTIAANYGYTF. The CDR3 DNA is TGTGCCAGCTCCCAAACCATTGCAGCTAACTATGGCTACACCTTC. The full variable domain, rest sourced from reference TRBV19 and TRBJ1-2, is DGGITQSPKYLFRKEGQNVTLSCEQNLNHDAMYWYRQDPGQGLRLIYYSQIVNDFQKGDIAEGYSVSREKKESFPLTVTSAQKNPTAFYLCASSQTIAANYGYTFGSGTRLTVV.

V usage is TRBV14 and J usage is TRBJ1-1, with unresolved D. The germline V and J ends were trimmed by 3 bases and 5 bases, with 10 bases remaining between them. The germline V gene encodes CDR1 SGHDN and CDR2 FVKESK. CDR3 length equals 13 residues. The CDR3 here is CASSHGGRTEAFF. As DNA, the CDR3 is TGTGCCAGCAGCCACGGAGGGAGGACTGAAGCTTTCTTT. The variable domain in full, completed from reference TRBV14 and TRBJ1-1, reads EAGVTQFPSHSVIEKGQTVTLRCDPISGHDNLYWYRRVMGKEIKFLLHFVKESKQDESGMPNNRFLAERTGGTYSTLKVQPAELEDSGVYFCASSHGGRTEAFFGQGTRLTVV.

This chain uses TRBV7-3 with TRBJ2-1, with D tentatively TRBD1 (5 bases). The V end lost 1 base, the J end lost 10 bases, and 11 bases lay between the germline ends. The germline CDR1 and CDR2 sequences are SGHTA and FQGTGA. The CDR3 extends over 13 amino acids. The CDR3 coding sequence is TGTGCCAGCAGCTTAAACTCCAGGGCGGAGCAGTTCTTC. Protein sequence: CASSLNSRAEQFF.

The CDR3 is CASSLSTGAYGYTF. For the CDR3, the DNA is TGTGCCAGCAGTTTATCTACAGGGGCCTATGGCTACACCTTC. The chain joins TRBV28 to TRBJ1-2; 7 nucleotides line up with TRBD1. CDR1 and CDR2 (germline): MDHEN, SYDVKM. The CDR3 contains 14 residues. J gave up 4 bases and V 1 base, and 3 bases lay outside the gene matches.

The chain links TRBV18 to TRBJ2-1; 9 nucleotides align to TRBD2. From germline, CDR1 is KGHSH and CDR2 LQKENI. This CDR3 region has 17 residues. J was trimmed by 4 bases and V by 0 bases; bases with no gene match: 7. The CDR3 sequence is CASSPPMTSGIYNEQFF. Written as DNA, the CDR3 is TGTGCCAGCTCACCACCTATGACTAGCGGAATATACAATGAGCAGTTCTTC.

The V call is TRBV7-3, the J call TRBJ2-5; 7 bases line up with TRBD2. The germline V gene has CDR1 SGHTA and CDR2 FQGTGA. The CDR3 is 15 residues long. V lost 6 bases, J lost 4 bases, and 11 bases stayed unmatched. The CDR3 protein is CASRITSDLRETQYF. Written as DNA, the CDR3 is TGTGCCAGCAGAATTACTAGCGACCTTAGAGAGACCCAGTACTTC.

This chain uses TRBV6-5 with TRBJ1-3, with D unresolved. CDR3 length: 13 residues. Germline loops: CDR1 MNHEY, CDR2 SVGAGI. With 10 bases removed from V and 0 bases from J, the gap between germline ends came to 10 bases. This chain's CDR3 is CATLVSSGNTIYF. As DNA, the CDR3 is TGTGCCACCCTGGTCAGCTCTGGAAACACCATATATTTT.

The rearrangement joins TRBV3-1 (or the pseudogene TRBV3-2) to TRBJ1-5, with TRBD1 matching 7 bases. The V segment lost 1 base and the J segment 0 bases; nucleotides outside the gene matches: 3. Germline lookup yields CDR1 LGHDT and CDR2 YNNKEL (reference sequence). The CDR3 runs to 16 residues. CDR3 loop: CASSQGRTGSNQPQHF. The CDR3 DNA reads TGTGCCAGCAGCCAAGGTCGGACAGGTAGCAATCAGCCCCAGCATTTT.

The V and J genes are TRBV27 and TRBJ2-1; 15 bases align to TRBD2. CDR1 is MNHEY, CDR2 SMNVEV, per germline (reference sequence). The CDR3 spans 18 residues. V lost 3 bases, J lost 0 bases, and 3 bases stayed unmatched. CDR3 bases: TGTGCCAGCAGTTTGGGACTAGCGGGGGGTAGCTCCTACAATGAGCAGTTCTTC. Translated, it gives CASSLGLAGGSSYNEQFF.

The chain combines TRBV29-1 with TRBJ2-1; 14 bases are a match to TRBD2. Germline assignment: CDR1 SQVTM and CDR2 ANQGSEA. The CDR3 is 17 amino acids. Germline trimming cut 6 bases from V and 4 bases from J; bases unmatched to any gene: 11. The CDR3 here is CSVRGLAGEKGYNEQFF. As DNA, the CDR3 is TGCAGCGTCAGGGGACTAGCGGGAGAGAAAGGGTACAATGAGCAGTTCTTC.

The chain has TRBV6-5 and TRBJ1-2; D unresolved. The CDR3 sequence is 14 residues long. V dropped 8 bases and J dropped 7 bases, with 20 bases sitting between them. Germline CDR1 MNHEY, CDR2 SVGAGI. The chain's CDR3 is CASSFLPREGGYTF. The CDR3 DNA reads TGTGCCAGCTCCTTTCTCCCGCGTGAGGGTGGCTACACCTTC.

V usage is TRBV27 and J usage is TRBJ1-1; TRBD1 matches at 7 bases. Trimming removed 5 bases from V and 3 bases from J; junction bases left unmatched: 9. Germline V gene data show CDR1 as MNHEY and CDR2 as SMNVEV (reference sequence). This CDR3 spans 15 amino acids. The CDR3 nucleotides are TGTGCCAGCAGTCAACAGGGGTCCCTGGACACTGAAGCTTTCTTT. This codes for CASSQQGSLDTEAFF.

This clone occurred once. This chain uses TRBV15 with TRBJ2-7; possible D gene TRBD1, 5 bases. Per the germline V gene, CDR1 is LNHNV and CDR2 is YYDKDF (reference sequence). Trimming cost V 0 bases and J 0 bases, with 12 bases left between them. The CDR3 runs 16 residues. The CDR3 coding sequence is TGTGCCACCAGCAGAGATAAGGGGTATTCCTCCTACGAGCAGTACTTC. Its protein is CATSRDKGYSSYEQYF.